This T cell receptor (beta chain) emerged from a study of Ad26.COV2.S vaccination and SARS-CoV-2 variants. Comment on this clone: Antigen unknown.

The study, taken as a whole, reports: Vaccinees displayed broader spike-specific TCR repertoires than placebo recipients. Breadth measured for non-spike TCRs was similar across vaccine and placebo recipients. Total T cell responses, in the TCR breadth and depth analyses, may have been underestimated. Following vaccination, spike-specific CD8+ and CD4+ T cell responses reportedly exhibited substantial breadth.

V was clipped by 2 bases and J by 0 bases; unmatched bases: 4. CDR1 is SGDLS, CDR2 YYNGEE, per germline. The CDR3 sequence is 15 residues long. Assay used: immunoSEQ multiplex PCR; TCRdb lists only in-frame clones, some missing. The sample records about 350,000 clones, 90% to 95% being singletons. The receptor was isolated from a human donor who had recovered from COVID-19. This material consisted of peripheral blood, taken after recovery from COVID-19. V gene TRBV9 combines with J gene TRBJ1-2; 7 bases map to TRBD1. CDR3 loop: CASSVTQGANYGYTF. CDR3 bases: TGTGCCAGCAGCGTCACTCAGGGGGCTAACTATGGCTACACCTTC. Together with reference TRBV9 and TRBJ1-2, the CDR3 gives the full variable domain: DSGVTQTPKHLITATGQRVTLRCSPRSGDLSVYWYQQSLDQGLQFLIQYYNGEERAKGNILERFSAQQFPDLHSELNLSSLELGDSALYFCASSVTQGANYGYTFGSGTRLTVV.